What follows are 18 T cell receptor beta chains derived from one specimen sequenced in a study of identical twins. MiXCR, applied by TCRdb to the 5' RACE reads, yields one record per CDR3 protein. The sample holds some 97,000 distinct CDR3 sequences, under 6.5% seen once. The sample comprised memory T cells sorted from blood. These receptor sequences come from a woman aged 45-59 years in good health.

This clonotype showed up many times. The chain links TRBV7-9 to TRBJ1-2; possible D gene TRBD1, 6 bases. Germline V gives CDR1 SEHNR, CDR2 FQNEAQ (reference sequence). With 3 bases removed from V and 3 bases from J, the gap between germline ends came to 14 bases. This CDR3 has 15 residues. CDR3 amino acids: CASSFGTGWDYGYTF. The CDR3 DNA reads TGTGCCAGCAGCTTCGGAACAGGGTGGGACTATGGCTACACCTTC.

With regard to this clonotype: The junction departs from germline at one end; a sequencing error may be responsible. The rearrangement joins TRBV6-6 to TRBJ1-1; 8 bases agree with TRBD1. This CDR3 is 14 amino acids long. CDR1 and CDR2 from the germline V gene are MNHNY and SVGAGI (reference sequence). In DNA form, the CDR3 reads TGTGCCAGCAGTCACCGGGACAGGAACACTGAAGTTTTCTTT. It codes for CASSHRDRNTEVFF.

The table lists this clonotype with many counts. The chain employs TRBV6-2 or TRBV6-3 and TRBJ1-2; no reliable D call. In germline, CDR1 is MNHEY, CDR2 SVGEGT. Trimming removed 7 bases at V and 4 bases at J, with 13 bases between. This CDR3 region has 13 residues. This CDR3 is CASKLSHSYGYTF. The CDR3 DNA reads as TGTGCCAGCAAGCTGAGTCATTCCTATGGCTACACCTTC.

The sample holds many counts of this clonotype. The chain combines TRBV10-3 with TRBJ2-7; 7 nucleotides match TRBD2. V lost 3 bases and J lost 6; bases outside the gene matches: 5. The CDR3 spans 13 residues. Germline CDR1 and CDR2: ENHRY and SYGVKD. The CDR3 DNA is TGTGCCATCAGTGAAGCAGCGGGATTCGAGCAGTACTTC. Amino acid sequence: CAISEAAGFEQYF.

This clonotype showed up many times. The chain has TRBV5-5 and TRBJ2-2; no definite D call. The CDR3 extends over 14 amino acids. Germline values: CDR1 SGHKS, CDR2 YYEKEE (reference sequence). With 0 bases removed from V and 3 bases from J, the gap between germline ends came to 6 bases. CDR3 nucleotide sequence: TGTGCCAGCAGCTTGGGACTGTACACCGGGGAGCTGTTTTTT. Amino acid sequence: CASSLGLYTGELFF.

Remarks on this clonotype: The junction departs from germline at one end; a sequencing error may be responsible. V and J are TRBV5-1 and TRBJ2-1, with a possible D match to TRBD2 (6 bases). Looked up from germline, CDR1 is SGHRS and CDR2 is YFSETQ. The CDR3 runs 17 residues. The CDR3 protein is CASSLAPGLGGYNEQFF. The DNA for the CDR3 is TGTGCCAGCAGCTTGGCCCCGGGGCTAGGAGGGTACAATGAGCAGTTCTTC.

This chain uses TRBV11-3 with TRBJ2-1; tentative D call: TRBD2 (6 bases). The CDR3 extends over 17 amino acids. The V and J ends lost 5 bases and 0 bases respectively, with 17 bases between them. Germline values: CDR1 SGHNT, CDR2 YENEEA. The CDR3 DNA follows: TGTGCCAGCAGCCTCGACTCTCGGGACTCCTCCTACAATGAGCAGTTCTTC. It yields the protein CASSLDSRDSSYNEQFF.

This clonotype was found many times. This chain joins TRBV3-1 and TRBJ1-1; no definite D call. The V gene lost 1 base and the J gene lost 4 bases, with 16 bases spanning the gap. From germline, CDR1 is LGHDT and CDR2 YNNKEL (reference sequence). This CDR3 spans 16 amino acids. CDR3 nucleotide sequence: TGTGCCAGCAGCCAAGGGAGGACGGGTGGGAGCACTGAAGCTTTCTTT. It codes for CASSQGRTGGSTEAFF.

This clonotype was seen ten or more times. The chain employs TRBV6-5 and TRBJ1-6; D ambiguous. The V and J ends lost 7 bases and 6 bases respectively, with 13 bases between them. In germline, CDR1 is MNHEY, CDR2 SVGAGI. The CDR3 has 14 residues. DNA of the CDR3: TGTGCCAGCACCGGACCGCCGGCTAATTCACCCCTCCACTTT. Translating gives CASTGPPANSPLHF.

The rearrangement uses TRBV19 and TRBJ1-1, with D tentatively TRBD1 (5 bases). Germline CDR1 and CDR2: LNHDA and SQIVND (reference sequence). The CDR3 runs to 13 residues. The germline V and J ends were trimmed by 3 bases and 7 bases, with 12 bases remaining between them. The CDR3: CASSIAGRIEAFF. CDR3 in DNA: TGTGCCAGTAGTATCGCAGGGAGGATTGAAGCTTTCTTT.

This clonotype showed up many times. The rearrangement links TRBV12-3 or TRBV12-4 to TRBJ2-1, with a tentative D call TRBD2 (5 bases). The CDR3 spans 13 residues. Trimming took off 3 bases at V and 3 bases at J, with 6 bases between the two ends. The CDR3 DNA reads TGTGCCAGCAGTTTGAGCGGCTACAATGAGCAGTTCTTC. Protein product: CASSLSGYNEQFF.

The sample holds many counts of this clonotype. The chain couples TRBV19 to TRBJ1-5; 9 bases map to TRBD1. Trimming cost V 4 bases and J 4 bases; bases outside gene matches: 8. This CDR3 is 16 amino acids long. CDR1 LNHDA and CDR2 SQIVND come from the germline V gene (reference sequence). CDR3 protein: CASSKITGGGNQPQHF. CDR3 nucleotides: TGTGCCAGTAGTAAAATCACAGGGGGCGGTAATCAGCCCCAGCATTTT.

Notes on this clonotype: A much larger clone lies one base from this, so it may be a read error. The chain links TRBV7-6 to TRBJ2-7, with D unresolved. In germline, CDR1 is SGHVS, CDR2 FNYEAQ. The ends were cut back, 2 bases at V and 7 bases at J, with 6 bases in the middle. The CDR3 runs 11 residues. The CDR3 nucleotides read TGTGCCAGCAGCTTAAGGACGGAGCAGTACTTC. This sequence encodes CASSLRTEQYF.

This clonotype has only a few counts. This chain uses TRBV19 with TRBJ1-2, with D uncertain. This CDR3 comprises 14 residues. Germline V CDR1 and CDR2: LNHDA, SQIVND (reference sequence). With 5 bases removed from V and 2 bases from J, the gap between germline ends came to 12 bases. In DNA, the CDR3 is TGTGCCAGTAGTGCCGACGGTAGAAACTATGGCTACACCTTC. As protein: CASSADGRNYGYTF.

This clonotype was recorded at least ten times. This chain joins TRBV29-1 and TRBJ1-2; 9 positions agree with TRBD1. The CDR3 length is 17 residues. V was pared by 6 bases and J by 7 bases, with 21 bases of the junction left unmatched. Germline V gives CDR1 SQVTM, CDR2 ANQGSEA. The CDR3 is CSVIAVDRGVPLAGYTF. The CDR3 bases are TGCAGCGTCATTGCGGTGGACAGGGGAGTCCCTCTGGCTGGCTACACCTTC.

This clonotype was recorded at least ten times. The V call is TRBV11-2, the J call TRBJ2-3; 8 bases map to TRBD2. V lost 2 bases and J lost 8; bases outside the gene matches: 9. The length of the CDR3 is 15 residues. Germline V gene data show CDR1 as SGHAT and CDR2 as FQNNGV. CDR3 sequence (DNA): TGTGCCAGCAGCTTAAGAAGCGGGAGTGGAGGTACGCAGTATTTT. Its translation: CASSLRSGSGGTQYF. Using reference TRBV11-2 and TRBJ2-3 for the parts outside the CDR3, the full variable domain is EAGVAQSPRYKIIEKRQSVAFWCNPISGHATLYWYQQILGQGPKLLIQFQNNGVVDDSQLPKDRFSAERLKGVDSTLKIQPAKLEDSAVYLCASSLRSGSGGTQYFGPGTRLTVL.

This clonotype was observed at least ten times. The rearrangement uses TRBV20-1 and TRBJ2-3; the D is unclear. The CDR3 extends over 15 amino acids. V lost 6 bases to trimming and J lost 2 bases, with 18 bases between them. The germline CDR1 and CDR2 sequences are DFQATT and SNEGSKA (reference sequence). CDR3 nucleotides: TGCAGTGCCCTCGCCCCAGCCTCAAACACAGATACGCAGTATTTT. Translation gives CSALAPASNTDTQYF.

This clonotype was observed a handful of times. V and J are TRBV5-1 and TRBJ2-3; 7 bases line up with TRBD1. Trimming removed 4 bases from V and 1 base from J; junction bases left unmatched: 6. This CDR3 has 15 residues. Per germline, CDR1 SGHRS and CDR2 YFSETQ. CDR3 residues: CASSRDRVGTDTQYF. Here the CDR3 DNA reads TGCGCCAGCAGCCGTGACAGGGTGGGCACAGATACGCAGTATTTT.